These 9 T cell receptor beta chains were sequenced from one sample in a study of blood T cell repertoires in COVID-19. Libraries were prepared by immunoSEQ multiplex PCR; TCRdb keeps only in-frame clonotypes and omits some of them. The repertoire holds roughly 320,000 clones, with 85% to 90% as singletons. The sequencing input was peripheral blood. The receptors come from a woman aged 50 to 65 with COVID-19, enrolled during active disease.

The CDR3 nucleotides are TGTGCCAGCTCACCATTTGGGGGACTAGCGCGAACAGATACGCAGTATTTT. Encoded protein: CASSPFGGLARTDTQYF. The chain employs TRBV18 and TRBJ2-3, with 10 positions matching TRBD2. V lost 2 bases and J lost 3; bases outside the gene matches: 8. The CDR3 contains 17 residues. Germline CDR1 and CDR2: KGHSH and LQKENI.

This chain uses TRBV4-2 with TRBJ2-7; possible D gene TRBD1, 6 bases. CDR1 and CDR2 (germline): LGHNA, YNFKEQ. CDR3 length: 16 residues. V lost 0 bases and J 0 bases, leaving 12 bases between the germline ends. CDR3 loop: CASSQDGDRTSYEQYF. DNA for the CDR3: TGTGCCAGCAGCCAAGATGGAGACAGGACCTCCTACGAGCAGTACTTC.

In the case of this clone: The junction shows a germline mismatch at one end, possibly a read error. V usage is TRBV11-2 and J usage is TRBJ2-7; 9 bases align to TRBD2. The germline CDR1 and CDR2 sequences are SGHAT and FQNNGV. The CDR3 has 13 residues. In DNA form, the CDR3 reads TGTGCCAGCAGTTTAGGACTAGCGTACGAGCAGTACTTC. It specifies CASSLGLAYEQYF. Full variable domain (outside the CDR3, taken from reference TRBV11-2 and TRBJ2-7): EAGVAQSPRYKIIEKRQSVAFWCNPISGHATLYWYQQILGQGPKLLIQFQNNGVVDDSQLPKDRFSAERLKGVDSTLKIQPAKLEDSAVYLCASSLGLAYEQYFGPGTRLTVT.

This clone was seen a single time. V usage is TRBV18 and J usage is TRBJ2-7; D is perhaps TRBD2 (5 bases). Trimming removed 0 bases from V and 0 bases from J, with 12 bases in between. CDR3 length: 16 residues. Per the germline V gene, CDR1 is KGHSH and CDR2 is LQKENI. Written as DNA, the CDR3 is TGTGCCAGCTCACCACCCAGCGGCTCATTCTCCTACGAGCAGTACTTC. This translates into CASSPPSGSFSYEQYF.

In this sample, this clone turned up a few times. The J gene is TRBJ2-2, the V gene TRBV5-1, with TRBD2 matching 10 bases. CDR3 length: 15 residues. The trim removed 4 bases at V and 6 bases at J, leaving 6 bases unmatched. Per germline, CDR1 SGHRS and CDR2 YFSETQ. Here the CDR3 DNA reads TGCGCCAGCAGCCGGGGACTAGCGTCGGCCGGGGAGCTGTTTTTT. Translated, it gives CASSRGLASAGELFF.

The chain links TRBV7-9 to TRBJ1-2; the D gene is possibly TRBD1 (6 bases). CDR1 SEHNR and CDR2 FQNEAQ come from the germline V gene (reference sequence). The CDR3 consists of 14 residues. Trimming stripped 4 bases from V and 8 bases from J, with 17 bases between. CDR3 bases: TGTGCCAGCAGCTCCGGACAGAGCGTGGAGGGCTACACCTTC. It encodes CASSSGQSVEGYTF.

This chain joins TRBV6-4 and TRBJ2-3, with 9 bases identical to TRBD2. The V gene's germline CDR1 is MRHNA and CDR2 SNTAGT. V was pared by 6 bases and J by 4 bases, with 5 bases of the junction left unmatched. This CDR3 region has 14 residues. The CDR3 here is CASRAAGGADTQYF. DNA for the CDR3: TGTGCCAGCAGGGCAGCGGGAGGTGCAGATACGCAGTATTTT.

The chain carries TRBV7-3 and TRBJ2-1, with 7 bases fitting TRBD2. Germline trimming cut 3 bases from V and 9 bases from J; bases unmatched to any gene: 14. The CDR3 has 16 residues. In germline, CDR1 is SGHTA, CDR2 FQGTGA. CDR3 protein: CASSFLSGPTWGEQFF. The DNA of the CDR3 is TGTGCCAGCAGCTTCCTTAGCGGGCCCACCTGGGGTGAGCAGTTCTTC. Full variable domain (outside the CDR3, taken from reference TRBV7-3 and TRBJ2-1): GAGVSQTPSNKVTEKGKYVELRCDPISGHTALYWYRQSLGQGPEFLIYFQGTGAADDSGLPNDRFFAVRPEGSVSTLKIQRTERGDSAVYLCASSFLSGPTWGEQFFGPGTRLTVL.

J is TRBJ2-7 and V is TRBV27; D remains ambiguous. This CDR3 is built from 15 residues. The V gene's germline CDR1 is MNHEY and CDR2 SMNVEV (reference sequence). V was pared by 4 bases and J by 5 bases, with 18 bases between. CDR3 in DNA: TGTGCCAGCAGTTCCACTATATCCCTGACGGACGAGCAGTACTTC. Protein product: CASSSTISLTDEQYF.